The sequence of this T cell receptor (beta chain) was determined in a study of response to subunit inactivated influenza vaccine. There are a few counts of this clonotype. The antigen remains unidentified. TCRdb independently ran MiXCR on the RT-PCR reads; one entry per CDR3 protein. Among about 530,000 distinct CDR3 sequences listed, under 15% were seen once. Study results and caveats: T cells newly recruited by each seasonal influenza vaccination are few, the authors suggested.

The sequence came from a man aged 45-65 years who received an inactivated influenza vaccine. Sequences were derived from PBMCs from blood, sampled 35 to 45 days after vaccination.

The CDR3 spells CATSDTSGRAGEQFF. The CDR3 DNA reads as TGTGCCACCAGTGACACTAGCGGGAGGGCCGGGGAGCAGTTCTTC. The rearrangement links TRBV24-1 to TRBJ2-1, with 13 bases that match TRBD2. V lost 4 bases to trimming and J lost 10 bases; unmatched junction nucleotides: 6. The CDR3 spans 15 residues. Germline loops: CDR1 KGHDR, CDR2 SFDVKD.